The rows below give T cell receptor beta chains drawn from one sample of a study of shared clonotypes between healthy human individuals. Libraries were prepared by immunoSEQ multiplex PCR; TCRdb keeps only in-frame clonotypes and omits some of them. The sample records roughly 680,000 clones, around 77% being singletons. Sequencing was done on a sample of memory CD4+ T cells sorted from blood. The receptors were gathered from a young woman in good health. CDR3s include the opening cysteine and the closing phenylalanine or tryptophan. Fields, in order: D gene, clone size, CDR3 length, V gene, J gene, CDR3 protein, CDR3 DNA. A D gene is named only where the DNA matches it firmly. Clone size is shown for a subset of rows, as once, few, many or a class of expanded clone.

>-|few|13|TRBV27|TRBJ1-3
CASSPSGGNTIYF
TGTGCCAGCAGCCCATCGGGTGGAAACACCATATATTTT
>-|-|11|TRBV6-5|TRBJ1-1
CAAGRTPEAFF
TGTGCCGCCGGACGGACCCCTGAAGCTTTCTTT
>-|few|16|TRBV19|TRBJ1-2
CASSSDDGGRHYGYTF
TGTGCCAGTAGTTCGGATGACGGGGGCAGGCACTATGGCTACACCTTC
>TRBD2|-|15|TRBV5-1|TRBJ2-7
CASGPGTSGSGEQYF
TGCGCCAGCGGGCCCGGGACTAGCGGTTCCGGGGAGCAGTACTTC
>TRBD1|-|13|TRBV6-5|TRBJ2-2
CASQKQGFGELFF
TGTGCCAGTCAAAAACAGGGGTTTGGGGAGCTGTTTTTT
>-|-|14|TRBV18|TRBJ2-7
CASSPGQGGHEQYF
TGTGCCAGCTCACCAGGGCAGGGTGGCCACGAGCAGTACTTC
>-|many|16|TRBV9|TRBJ2-7
CASSEGFGGRSYEQYF
TGTGCCAGCAGCGAGGGGTTTGGCGGCCGCTCCTACGAGCAGTACTTC
>-|once|13|TRBV5-1|TRBJ1-2
CASSLEGISGYTF
TGCGCCAGCAGCTTGGAGGGGATTTCGGGCTACACCTTC
>TRBD1|many|13|TRBV5-1|TRBJ1-1
CASSRTGEAEAFF
TGCGCCAGCAGCCGCACAGGGGAGGCTGAAGCTTTCTTT
>-|few|10|TRBV10-3|TRBJ2-1
CAIGTETKFF
TGTGCCATTGGGACTGAAACAAAGTTCTTC
>-|-|15|TRBV19|TRBJ2-1
CASSRKGDPYNEQFF
TGTGCCAGTAGTAGAAAGGGAGACCCCTACAATGAGCAGTTCTTC
>-|-|17|TRBV25-1|TRBJ2-1
CASSGGDIGVSYNEQFF
TGTGCCAGCAGTGGAGGGGATATAGGGGTCTCCTACAATGAGCAGTTCTTC
>-|-|16|TRBV9|TRBJ1-3
CASSVATGDSGNTIYF
TGTGCCAGCAGCGTAGCTACGGGGGACTCTGGAAACACCATATATTTT
>-|-|16|TRBV28|TRBJ2-1
CASSLLGGTGTHEQFF
TGTGCCAGCAGCCTACTTGGCGGGACGGGGACCCATGAGCAGTTCTTC
>TRBD1|few|16|TRBV15|TRBJ1-4
CATSRVQGATNEKLFF
TGTGCCACCAGCAGAGTCCAGGGGGCAACTAATGAAAAACTGTTTTTT
>TRBD1|few|16|TRBV18|TRBJ2-4
CASSEPNRGAKNIQYF
TGTGCCAGCTCGGAACCAAACAGGGGAGCCAAAAACATTCAGTACTTC
>TRBD1|few|16|TRBV5-1|TRBJ1-4
CASSVGQGALSGKLFF
TGCGCCAGCAGCGTGGGACAGGGAGCTCTATCGGGAAAACTGTTTTTT
>-|few|12|TRBV28|TRBJ1-2
CASSYNSRGYTF
TGTGCCAGCAGTTATAACTCCCGTGGCTACACCTTC
>TRBD1|-|15|TRBV5-4|TRBJ2-1
CASSHRQGGYNEQFF
TGTGCCAGCAGCCACAGACAGGGGGGGTACAATGAGCAGTTCTTC
>-|few|14|TRBV29-1|TRBJ2-3
CSVAAGGTTDTQYF
TGCAGCGTTGCGGCAGGGGGGACCACAGATACGCAGTATTTT
>-|-|13|TRBV10-1|TRBJ2-7
CASSATGGYEQYF
TGCGCCAGCAGTGCGACAGGTGGCTACGAGCAGTACTTC
>-|-|12|TRBV6-1|TRBJ1-3
CASSEQGYTIYF
TGTGCCAGCAGTGAACAGGGGTACACCATATATTTT